This TCR beta chain derives from a study of shared clonotypes between healthy human individuals. Overall study context: CD4 naive cells filled three plates per donor, CD4 memory three, CD8 naive two and CD8 memory one.

Those who donated were healthy HIV-negative adults, with no recent acute infections or vaccinations reported. Negatively enriched CD4+ T cells were divided by CD45RA into naive and memory. The V gene end was trimmed by 6 bases and the J gene end by 4 bases; junction bases not matched to a gene: 15. The V gene's germline CDR1 is SQVTM and CDR2 ANQGSEA. The CDR3 sequence is 17 residues long. The authors loaded roughly 200 ng DNA, 30,000 to 35,000 T cell genomes, into sorted-subset replicate PCRs. Sequenced by immunoSEQ multiplex PCR; TCRdb stores in-frame clones only, minus some. Among about 1 million clones listed, about 77% were seen once.

The chain uses TRBV29-1 and TRBJ2-3; 11 positions match TRBD2. Specimen: memory CD4+ T cells sorted from blood. Subset defined: CD45RA-negative fraction. The source of this sequence is a man aged 18 to 30 in good health. CDR3 region: CSVTGTSGPSAADTQYF. In nucleotides, the CDR3 is TGCAGCGTGACCGGGACTAGCGGCCCATCCGCAGCAGATACGCAGTATTTT.